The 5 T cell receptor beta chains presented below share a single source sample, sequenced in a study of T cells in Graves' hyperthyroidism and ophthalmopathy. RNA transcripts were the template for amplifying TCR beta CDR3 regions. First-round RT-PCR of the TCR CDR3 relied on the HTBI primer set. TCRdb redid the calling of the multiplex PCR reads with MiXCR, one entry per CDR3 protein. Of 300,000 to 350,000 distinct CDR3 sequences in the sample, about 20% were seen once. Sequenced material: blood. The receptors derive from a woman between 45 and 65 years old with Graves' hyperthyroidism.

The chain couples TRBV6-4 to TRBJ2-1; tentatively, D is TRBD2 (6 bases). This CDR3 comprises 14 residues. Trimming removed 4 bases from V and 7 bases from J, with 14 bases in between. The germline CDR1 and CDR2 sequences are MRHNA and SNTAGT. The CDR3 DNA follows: TGTGCCAGCAGTGGAAGGGAGGCCCTAAATGAGCAGTTCTTC. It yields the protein CASSGREALNEQFF.

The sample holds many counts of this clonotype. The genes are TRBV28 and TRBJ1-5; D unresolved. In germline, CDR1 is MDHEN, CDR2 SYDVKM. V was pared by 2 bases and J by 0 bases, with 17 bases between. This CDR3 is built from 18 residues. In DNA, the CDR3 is TGTGCCAGCAGTTTAAGTCCAGGCCGGGGATTTAGCAATCAGCCCCAGCATTTT. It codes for CASSLSPGRGFSNQPQHF.

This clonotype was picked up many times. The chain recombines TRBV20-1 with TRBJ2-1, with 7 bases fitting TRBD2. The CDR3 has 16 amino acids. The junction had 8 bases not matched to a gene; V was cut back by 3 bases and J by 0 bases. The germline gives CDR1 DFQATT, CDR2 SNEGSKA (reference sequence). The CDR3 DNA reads TGCAGTGCTAGGGACCTAGCGGCAAACTCCTACAATGAGCAGTTCTTC. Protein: CSARDLAANSYNEQFF.

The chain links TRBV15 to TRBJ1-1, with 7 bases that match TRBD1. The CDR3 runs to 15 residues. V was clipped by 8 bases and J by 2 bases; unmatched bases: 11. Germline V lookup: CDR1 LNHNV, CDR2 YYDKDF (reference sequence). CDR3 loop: CATRSRRGTNTEAFF. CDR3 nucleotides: TGTGCCACCCGGTCCCGCAGGGGGACTAACACTGAAGCTTTCTTT.

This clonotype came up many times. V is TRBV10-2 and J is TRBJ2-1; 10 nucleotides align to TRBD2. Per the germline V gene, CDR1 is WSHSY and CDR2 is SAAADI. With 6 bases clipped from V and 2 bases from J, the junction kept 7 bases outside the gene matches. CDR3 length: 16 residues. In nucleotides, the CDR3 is TGCGCCAGCAGGACCGGACTAGCGGTAGCCTACAATGAGCAGTTCTTC. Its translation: CASRTGLAVAYNEQFF.